The T cell receptor beta chain under discussion was sequenced for a study of Ad26.COV2.S vaccination and SARS-CoV-2 variants. General observations from the study: Non-spike TCR breadth was similar in vaccine and placebo recipients. Ad26.COV2.S recipients had broader spike-specific TCRs (P = 0.0014).

The treatment: roughly 18 received Ad26.COV2.S at low or high dose, single or two shots; 5 received placebo; per-sample allocation not given. Samples came from day 63 after the first vaccine or placebo injection. This table comes from immunoSEQ multiplex PCR, and its TCRdb copy is limited to in-frame clones, with some not included. The sample lists a few hundred thousand clones, about 90% occurring once. On this clone: Antigen: not known.

Here the sequenced sample was peripheral blood, taken in a trial of Ad26.COV2.S vaccine versus placebo. The sequence was collected from a person aged 18-65 years who received the Ad26.COV2.S COVID-19 vaccine or a placebo.

The CDR3 DNA sequence: TGTGCCAGCAGCTTAGAAAGAGGCCGAGGCGTTTGGAAAAACACTGAAGCTTTCTTT. This sequence encodes CASSLERGRGVWKNTEAFF. This rearrangement joins TRBV7-8 to TRBJ1-1; D uncertain. Germline V lookup: CDR1 SGHVS, CDR2 FQNEAQ. V dropped 1 base and J dropped 2 bases, with 23 bases sitting between them. The CDR3 length is 19 residues.